Sequencing of this TCR beta chain was carried out in a study of identical twins. Germline CDR1 reads SGHKS; CDR2 reads YYEKEE (reference sequence). The CDR3 extends over 13 amino acids. The V gene lost 0 bases and the J gene lost 3 bases, with 7 bases spanning the gap. The sample holds a few counts of this clonotype. Its antigen is undetermined. Unique molecular identifiers were present on cDNA, and template switching added a universal primer site. TCRdb passed the 5' RACE reads through MiXCR, listing each CDR3 protein once. The sample records approximately 240,000 distinct CDR3 sequences, around an eighth being singletons. Each donor (without exception) was a healthy Caucasian. Points from the study as a whole: Zero-insertion analyses could be partly confounded by invariant MAIT and iNKT cells. The study found excess low generation probability among twin-shared out-of-frame alpha sequences.

This clonotype originated in a woman between 18 and 29 years old in good health. The specimen was memory (CD45RO+) T cells sorted from blood. The chain employs TRBV5-5 and TRBJ2-7; D not certain. The CDR3 sequence is CASSLGANYEQYF. In nucleotides, the CDR3 is TGTGCCAGCAGCTTGGGGGCGAACTACGAGCAGTACTTC.